The 11 T cell receptor beta chains given below trace back to one sample, sequenced in a study of cytomegalovirus exposure and HLA in healthy donors. PCR primers comprised 60 Vbeta and 13 Jbeta primers. Sequencing was performed with immunoSEQ multiplex PCR; in TCRdb, only in-frame clones are kept and a portion is missing. The sample holds around 190,000 clones, around 82% seen once. The sample was PBMCs. Receptors originate from a man in his late teens or twenties in good health and CMV-seronegative.

The chain employs TRBV5-4 and TRBJ1-2; TRBD1 might be the D (6 bases). The germline V and J ends were trimmed by 0 bases and 4 bases, with 10 bases remaining between them. This CDR3 has 14 amino acids. CDR1 SGHNT and CDR2 YYREEE come from the germline V gene (reference sequence). The CDR3 DNA follows: TGTGCCAGCAGCTTGGTGGGGGCCTTCTATGGCTACACCTTC. Translation: CASSLVGAFYGYTF.

The chain employs TRBV9 and TRBJ1-5, with 7 bases lining up with TRBD1. CDR3 length: 14 residues. With V trimmed by 4 bases and J by 5 bases, 6 bases remained unmatched. Germline lookup yields CDR1 SGDLS and CDR2 YYNGEE. The CDR3 protein is CASSLSGTDQPQHF. In DNA, the CDR3 is TGTGCCAGCAGCCTTAGTGGGACAGATCAGCCCCAGCATTTT.

The chain uses TRBV27 and TRBJ1-2; D may be TRBD1 (5 bases). Germline CDR1 reads MNHEY; CDR2 reads SMNVEV (reference sequence). The CDR3 has 13 residues. V lost 4 bases and J 8 bases, leaving 14 bases between the germline ends. The CDR3 DNA sequence: TGTGCCAGCAGTTGGGGCGGGGGTGGAGGCTACACCTTC. It codes for CASSWGGGGGYTF.

The rearrangement uses TRBV9 and TRBJ1-4, with D perhaps TRBD1 (6 bases). V was cut by 3 bases and J by 3 bases, with 9 bases left in between. The length of the CDR3 is 14 residues. Germline V CDR1 and CDR2: SGDLS, YYNGEE. CDR3 protein: CASSETGPNEKLFF. For the CDR3, the DNA is TGTGCCAGCAGCGAGACAGGACCTAATGAAAAACTGTTTTTT.

For this clone: Other nucleotide sequences in the sample specify the same CDR3. This rearrangement joins TRBV21-1 to TRBJ1-5; TRBD1 reflects the table's D call only, with no check against the DNA. TRBV21-1 is deemed a pseudogene. CDR3 size: 17 residues. CDR3 sequence reads: CASSKAQAGADNQPQHF. CDR3 sequence (DNA): TGTGCCAGCAGCAAAGCTCAGGCAGGGGCAGACAATCAGCCCCAGCATTTT.

The V and J genes are TRBV5-6 and TRBJ1-4, with no clear D. Germline CDR1 reads SGHDT; CDR2 reads YYEEEE. V was pared by 1 base and J by 0 bases, with 7 bases between. This CDR3 spans 15 amino acids. CDR3 sequence (DNA): TGTGCCAGCAGCTTGAAGAGATCAACTAATGAAAAACTGTTTTTT. It codes for CASSLKRSTNEKLFF.

The chain joins TRBV4-2 to TRBJ1-3; the D is unclear. V gave up 0 bases and J gave up 4 bases, with 16 bases separating them. This CDR3 has 17 amino acids. CDR1 and CDR2 from the germline V gene are LGHNA and YNFKEQ. CDR3 sequence reads: CASSQEPETTRGNTIYF. The CDR3 region has the DNA TGTGCCAGCAGCCAAGAACCCGAAACCACGAGAGGAAACACCATATATTTT.

This clone appeared a single time. The chain carries TRBV7-9 and TRBJ2-3, with D possibly being TRBD2 (6 bases). The germline V gene has CDR1 SEHNR and CDR2 FQNEAQ (reference sequence). This CDR3 is 15 amino acids long. The V end was cut by 0 bases, the J end by 4 bases, with 11 bases between. The CDR3 DNA reads as TGTGCCAGCAGCTTAGCTAGCGGACCCTCAGATACGCAGTATTTT. This gives the protein CASSLASGPSDTQYF.

Remarks on this clone: One end of the junction varies from germline; a read error may be responsible. The rearrangement uses TRBV7-9 and TRBJ2-7, with D perhaps TRBD2 (5 bases). The CDR3 covers 16 residues. Germline V gene lookup returns CDR1 SEHNR and CDR2 FQNEAQ (reference sequence). The CDR3 region is CSSSLGPGNKTYEQYF. CDR3 sequence (DNA): TGTTCCAGCAGCTTGGGCCCCGGGAACAAAACCTACGAGCAGTACTTC.

The V and J genes are TRBV6-4 and TRBJ1-1, with D perhaps TRBD1 (5 bases). V was cut by 0 bases and J by 2 bases, with 7 bases left in between. CDR3 length: 14 amino acids. Germline V gene sequence: CDR1 MRHNA, CDR2 SNTAGT. The CDR3 sequence: CASSDSTENTEAFF. In nucleotides, the CDR3 is TGTGCCAGCAGTGACTCGACAGAAAACACTGAAGCTTTCTTT.

This clone has only a few counts. This chain links TRBV6-5 with TRBJ1-2; a possible D gene is TRBD1 (5 bases). The CDR3 sequence is 14 residues long. Germline CDR1 is MNHEY and CDR2 is SVGAGI. Deletions cut 2 bases from V and 2 bases from J, with 9 bases between. For the CDR3, the DNA is TGTGCCAGCAGTTACCTATCAGGGAACTATGGCTACACCTTC. Its translation: CASSYLSGNYGYTF.